The following is a TCR beta chain sequence with its context. Its antigen has not been determined. No much larger clone is present one base from it, and per-base qualities are unavailable. This sample was included in a study of CD8 T cells in Susac syndrome (dated by TCRdb to 2018 to 2020). With regard to the full study: Repertoire sequencing was used to test whether CD8+ T cell activation and differentiation in Susac syndrome was antigen driven. The clonality of the CD8+ T cell repertoire was compared across 12 healthy donors, some 14 Susac syndrome patients and 15 multiple sclerosis patients.

Overall study results and their limits: The number of individuals in the TCR sequencing and HLA analysis was recognized as being relatively small.

Peripheral blood CD8+ and CD4+ T cells from healthy donors, Susac syndrome patients and multiple sclerosis patients were profiled using high-throughput TCR beta sequencing. Multiple sclerosis controls were treatment-naive patients with stable or active relapsing-remitting disease fulfilling revised McDonald criteria. Bulk CD8+ and CD4+ T cells were purified by magnetic negative isolation, whereas CD8+ TEMRA cells were enriched by FACS. Blood was drawn into EDTA tubes, processed within 24 hours, and PBMCs were isolated by density gradient centrifugation. PBMCs intended for TCR sequencing were frozen in liquid nitrogen and were later thawed in a 37 degrees C water bath. The sorted or isolated CD4+, CD8+ and CD8+ TEMRA cells had a purity of 90% or higher. RNA was extracted with the RNeasy kit and roughly 0.5 to 1 ug was reverse transcribed using random hexamers. The immunoSEQ multiplex PCR assay, which covers 54 Vbeta and 13 Jbeta segments, was used to amplify TCR beta CDR3 regions. To correct PCR amplification bias, a synthetic template baseline was used for both primer optimization and computational correction. For the original study's pipeline: Only productive sequences were kept, with reads annotated to V, D and J genes according to IMGT and analyzed in immunoSEQ Analyzer. Clonality was computed as one minus Shannon entropy normalized by log2 of the number of productive unique sequences. For each patient and control, public and private clones were evaluated among the 100 most prevalent clones. Susac-specific clones were defined as absent from healthy and MS cohorts, 850 to 1,300 published viral clones and other ImmuneACCESS disease sequences. The public sequencing data were trimmed at Q25 with fastp and processed into clonotypes with MiXCR by TCRdb, which kept only in-frame beta chains. Every distinct CDR3 protein forms one entry, paired with its most common genes and DNA. For this entry, the V and J calls and clone size follow TCRdb and not the study's own pipeline. The sample table holds about 280,000 distinct CDR3 sequences, of which about 88% were seen once. About 0.11% of the sample comes from the top ten.

Measured from the cysteine to the phenylalanine, the CDR3 is 14 residues long. Only the CDR3 DNA is retained, 42 bases long and in frame from the first base. The receptor comes from a human donor with multiple sclerosis. Sequencing was carried out using CD8+ T cells from PBMCs. The V gene is TRBV12-2 and the J gene is TRBJ2-1; TRBD1, as called in the table, went unchecked against the DNA. TRBV12-2 is designated a pseudogene. The nucleotides read TGTGCAACTTTAGGGACCGATAAGGGGAATGAGCAGTTCTTC. Translated, this gives CATLGTDKGNEQFF.